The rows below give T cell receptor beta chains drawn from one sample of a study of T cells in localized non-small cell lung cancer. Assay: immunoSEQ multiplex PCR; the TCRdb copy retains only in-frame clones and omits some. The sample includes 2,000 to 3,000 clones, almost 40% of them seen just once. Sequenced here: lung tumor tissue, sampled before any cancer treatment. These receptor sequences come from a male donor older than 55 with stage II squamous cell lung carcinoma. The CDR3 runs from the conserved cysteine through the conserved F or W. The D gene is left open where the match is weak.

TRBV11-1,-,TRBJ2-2,CASSSRRSNTGELFF
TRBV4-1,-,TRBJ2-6,CASSFIRRGANVLTF
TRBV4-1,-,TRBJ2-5,CASSHLPGPRETQYF
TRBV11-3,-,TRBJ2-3,CASSYRSNTDTQYF
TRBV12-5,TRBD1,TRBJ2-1,CASGPGQGVDEQFF
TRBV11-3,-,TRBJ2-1,CASSFSTSYNEQFF
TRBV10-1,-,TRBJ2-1,CASSQLSSVSYNEQFF
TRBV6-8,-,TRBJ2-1,CAIRDGKGSSPYNEQFF
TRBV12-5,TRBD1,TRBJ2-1,CASAVGQGNYNEQFF
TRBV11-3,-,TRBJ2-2,CASSLEPFSNTGELFF
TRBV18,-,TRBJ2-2,CASSLRRPNTGELFF
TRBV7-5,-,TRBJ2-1,CASSFLAGYNEQFF
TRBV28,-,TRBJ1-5,CASKSGAGNQPQHF
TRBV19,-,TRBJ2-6,CASIPASGANVLTF
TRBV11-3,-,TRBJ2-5,CASSRDGSQETQYF
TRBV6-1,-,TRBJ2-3,CASSEVRKDTQYF
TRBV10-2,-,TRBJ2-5,CASSGSVGETQYF
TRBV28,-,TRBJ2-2,CASIQGARAGELFF
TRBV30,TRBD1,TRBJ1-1,CAWSPGTDLGAFF
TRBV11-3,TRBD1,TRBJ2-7,CASSPYGTVGDEQYF
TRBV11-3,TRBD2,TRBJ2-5,CASSLGGGKETQYF
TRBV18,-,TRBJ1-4,CASSPPGTMARKLFF
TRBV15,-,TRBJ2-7,CATSRDQVSFSEQYF
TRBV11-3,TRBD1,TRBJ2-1,CASSDSLQGGNEQFF
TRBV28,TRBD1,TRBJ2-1,CASSSRDRGRPSSYNEQFF
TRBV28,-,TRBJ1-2,CASSLSTVSYGYTF
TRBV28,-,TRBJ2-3,CASSIPTRRDTQYF
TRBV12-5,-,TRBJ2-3,CASGLPTTDTQYF
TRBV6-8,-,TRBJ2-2,CASSYEVNTGELFF
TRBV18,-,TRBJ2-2,CASSPLPAGSTGELFF